This T cell receptor beta chain was documented in a study of CD8 T cells in ankylosing spondylitis. The V gene lost 1 base and the J gene lost 3 bases, with 6 bases spanning the gap. The germline CDR1 and CDR2 sequences are SEHNR and FQNEAQ (reference sequence). The CDR3 has 13 residues. Study findings and constraints: Matched synovial fluid from ankylosing spondylitis patients was reported to be enriched for disease-linked clones. With a CD8+ phenotype, disease-linked clones were relatively rare in peripheral blood. What seemed typical of ankylosing spondylitis blood was a TCR beta motif built from eight highly homologous variants.

Many counts were recorded for this clonotype. Its antigen is undetermined. Quantitative 5'-RACE was performed with molecular barcodes, and it yielded the TCR beta libraries. TCRdb re-analysed the 5' RACE reads in MiXCR, keeping a single row per CDR3 protein. The data contain more than 200,000 distinct CDR3 sequences, roughly 25% of them singletons. The receptor's source is a male donor with ankylosing spondylitis or in good health (not recorded which). Sequences were obtained from blood, either unsorted or a sorted T cell fraction (not recorded which). The rearrangement uses TRBV7-9 and TRBJ2-5; a possible D gene is TRBD2 (6 bases). The CDR3 coding sequence is TGTGCCAGCAGCTTAGGCGGGAAAGAGACCCAGTACTTC. Residues: CASSLGGKETQYF.